The 18 T cell receptor beta chains given below trace back to one sample, sequenced in a study of Graves' ophthalmopathy and Graves' hyperthyroidism. Using RNA transcripts, the TCR beta CDR3 regions were amplified. First-round RT-PCR used HTBI primers; second-round multiplex PCR followed. TCRdb recomputed calls from the multiplex PCR reads with MiXCR, one row per CDR3 protein. This table has hundreds of thousands of distinct CDR3 sequences, under 15% appearing once. Sequenced: blood. All receptors derive from a woman under 40 with Graves' ophthalmopathy.

This clonotype was picked up many times. The V call is TRBV7-2, the J call TRBJ2-5; TRBD2 aligns across 7 bases. The junction had 4 bases not matched to a gene; V was cut back by 3 bases and J by 0 bases. Germline CDR1 and CDR2: SGHTA and FQGNSA. The CDR3 has 15 residues. CDR3 sequence reads: CASSFSGTNQETQYF. For the CDR3, the DNA is TGTGCCAGCAGCTTTTCCGGGACTAACCAAGAGACCCAGTACTTC. The full variable domain, with the rest looked up from reference TRBV7-2 and TRBJ2-5, is GAGVSQSPSNKVTEKGKDVELRCDPISGHTALYWYRQSLGQGLEFLIYFQGNSAPDKSGLPSDRFSAERTGGSVSTLTIQRTQQEDSAVYLCASSFSGTNQETQYFGPGTRLLVL.

This clonotype has ten or more counts. This chain uses TRBV20-1 with TRBJ1-6, with TRBD1 identical over 10 bases. This CDR3 comprises 15 residues. Per the germline V gene, CDR1 is DFQATT and CDR2 is SNEGSKA (reference sequence). V gave up 5 bases and J gave up 7 bases; unmatched junction bases: 8. The CDR3 DNA is TGCAGTGCTGACGGGACAGGGGAGGAGAATTCACCCCTCCACTTT. Protein product: CSADGTGEENSPLHF.

Details on this clonotype: This may come from a read error, since a much larger clone is one base off. The rearrangement links TRBV5-1 to TRBJ2-2, with D hard to call. CDR1 and CDR2 from the germline V gene are SGHRS and YFSETQ. The CDR3 covers 15 residues. CDR3 protein: CAISLGHLGAGELFF. For the CDR3, the DNA is TGCGCCATCAGCCTGGGCCACTTGGGCGCCGGGGAGCTGTTTTTT.

This clonotype was picked up one time. The chain recombines TRBV5-4 with TRBJ2-5; 9 positions match TRBD1. The V segment lost 4 bases and the J segment 5 bases; nucleotides outside the gene matches: 9. The CDR3 covers 15 residues. The germline V gene has CDR1 SGHNT and CDR2 YYREEE (reference sequence). CDR3 DNA sequence: TGTGCCAGCAGCCGACCGACAGGGGGTAGGGAGACCCAGTACTTC. Its protein is CASSRPTGGRETQYF. Full variable domain (missing parts from reference TRBV5-4 and TRBJ2-5): ETGVTQSPTHLIKTRGQQVTLRCSSQSGHNTVSWYQQALGQGPQFIFQYYREEENGRGNFPPRFSGLQFPNYSSELNVNALELDDSALYLCASSRPTGGRETQYFGPGTRLLVL.

This clonotype was picked up many times. V and J are TRBV11-2 and TRBJ2-7; TRBD2 agrees at 9 bases. The CDR3 length is 14 residues. Losses at the gene ends were 6 bases for V and 0 bases for J; bases not matched to a gene: 3. The germline CDR1 and CDR2 sequences are SGHAT and FQNNGV. The CDR3 region is CASSSGGISYEQYF. The CDR3 nucleotides read TGTGCCAGCAGTAGCGGGGGTATCTCCTACGAGCAGTACTTC.

This clonotype was picked up many times. The chain uses TRBV29-1 and TRBJ1-1; TRBD1 is a possible D gene (5 bases). The CDR3 length is 13 residues. With 4 bases removed from V and 4 bases from J, the gap between germline ends came to 13 bases. Germline CDR1 SQVTM, CDR2 ANQGSEA. CDR3 sequence: CSVVARGGTEAFF. CDR3 DNA sequence: TGCAGCGTTGTAGCCCGGGGGGGCACTGAAGCTTTCTTT. The whole variable domain, remainder taken from reference TRBV29-1 and TRBJ1-1, is SAVISQKPSRDICQRGTSLTIQCQVDSQVTMMFWYRQQPGQSLTLIATANQGSEATYESGFVIDKFPISRPNLTFSTLTVSNMSPEDSSIYLCSVVARGGTEAFFGQGTRLTVV.

This clonotype was seen at least ten times. The V call is TRBV12-5, the J call TRBJ2-3, with 8 bases matching TRBD1. The CDR3 has 17 amino acids. Germline CDR1 LGHNT, CDR2 FRNRAP. Trimming took 2 bases from V and 4 from J; bases not matched to a gene: 11. CDR3 protein: CASGLSPDRENPDTQYF. CDR3 bases: TGTGCTAGTGGTTTGTCACCGGACAGGGAGAACCCAGATACGCAGTATTTT.

This clonotype has ten or more counts. V usage is TRBV20-1 and J usage is TRBJ1-2, with D perhaps matching TRBD1 (6 bases). The CDR3 is 13 residues long. V lost 2 bases and J 6 bases, leaving 13 bases between the germline ends. Germline lookup yields CDR1 DFQATT and CDR2 SNEGSKA (reference sequence). CDR3 residues: CSARPGPGDGYTF. CDR3 sequence (DNA): TGCAGTGCTAGACCGGGTCCAGGGGATGGCTACACCTTC.

This clonotype was recorded at least ten times. The rearrangement joins TRBV6-1 to TRBJ1-2; D is ambiguous. The CDR3 sequence is 14 residues long. Trimming took off 6 bases at V and 4 bases at J, with 15 bases between the two ends. CDR1 and CDR2 from the germline V gene are MNHNS and SASEGT. The CDR3 reads CASSPSTGVYGYTF. CDR3 DNA sequence: TGTGCCAGCAGCCCCTCGACCGGAGTCTATGGCTACACCTTC.

This clonotype occurred many times. The chain couples TRBV12-3 or TRBV12-4 to TRBJ1-2; the match to TRBD1 covers 11 bases. The junction had 6 bases not matched to a gene; V was cut back by 6 bases and J by 3 bases. The CDR3 has 15 amino acids. The CDR3 sequence: CASSRGQGADYGYTF. The CDR3 DNA follows: TGTGCCAGCAGCCGAGGACAGGGGGCGGACTATGGCTACACCTTC.

To note about this clonotype: One end of the junction fails to match germline, which may point to a read error. The V call is TRBV12-3 or TRBV12-4, the J call TRBJ2-4; TRBD1 matches at 9 bases. The CDR3 is 17 amino acids. CDR3 bases: TGTGCCAGCAGTCTGGGACAGGGACTTATAGCCAAAAACATTAAGTACTTC. Protein sequence: CASSLGQGLIAKNIKYF.

This clonotype was found many times. This chain uses TRBV7-2 with TRBJ1-2; 9 positions agree with TRBD1. Trimming took 5 bases from V and 9 from J; bases not matched to a gene: 4. The CDR3 covers 12 residues. The germline V gene has CDR1 SGHTA and CDR2 FQGNSA. The CDR3 reads CASSPGTGSYTF. For the CDR3, the DNA is TGTGCCAGCAGCCCCGGGACAGGGAGCTACACCTTC.

This clonotype was detected many times. The chain joins TRBV7-9 to TRBJ1-2; the match to TRBD1 covers 8 bases. There are 15 residues in the CDR3. Per germline, CDR1 SEHNR and CDR2 FQNEAQ (reference sequence). J lost 7 bases, V lost 0 bases, and 7 bases had no gene match. The CDR3 coding sequence is TGTGCCAGCAGCTTAGCAGGGCAGGGGGCGCGTGGCTACACCTTC. Residues: CASSLAGQGARGYTF.

This clonotype was observed at least ten times. The genes are TRBV5-1 and TRBJ2-2; D call uncertain. Looked up from germline, CDR1 is SGHRS and CDR2 is YFSETQ. Trimming took 2 bases from V and 6 from J, leaving 11 bases between them. This CDR3 comprises 14 residues. CDR3 DNA sequence: TGCGCCAGCAGCTTACAACCCCAGCCCGGGGAGCTGTTTTTT. Translation gives CASSLQPQPGELFF.

This clonotype has a handful of counts. A much larger clone differs by one base, so this may be a read error. This CDR3 fails to terminate in the conserved phenylalanine or tryptophan, so it likely reflects a read error. This rearrangement joins TRBV2 to TRBJ2-3, with 9 bases that match TRBD1. Germline lookup yields CDR1 SNHLY and CDR2 FYNNEI. Trimming removed 6 bases from V and 6 bases from J; junction bases left unmatched: 10. The CDR3 sequence is 15 residues long. The CDR3 nucleotides are TGTGCCAGCAGAGGGACAGGGAGGTCTCGGGATACGCAGTATTGT. It encodes CASRGTGRSRDTQYC.

This clonotype was seen at least ten times. The chain carries TRBV6-1 and TRBJ1-6; D is unclear. The V end was cut by 5 bases, the J end by 10 bases, with 12 bases between. CDR3 length: 13 residues. In germline, CDR1 is MNHNS, CDR2 SASEGT. This CDR3 is CASSLGGISPLHF. The CDR3 DNA reads TGTGCCAGCAGTTTGGGAGGAATCTCACCCCTCCACTTT.

This clonotype was counted many times. The chain combines TRBV6-5 with TRBJ1-1, with 8 bases identical to TRBD1. The CDR3 spans 14 residues. CDR1 is MNHEY and CDR2 is SVGAGI in the germline V gene. V shed 6 bases and J 4 bases; nucleotides not matched to a gene: 7. This CDR3 is CASRAGGAGTEAFF. Written as DNA, the CDR3 is TGTGCCAGCAGGGCAGGGGGCGCGGGCACTGAAGCTTTCTTT.

This clonotype was detected many times. The rearrangement uses TRBV6-1 and TRBJ1-5; TRBD1 is a possible D gene (5 bases). The germline CDR1 and CDR2 sequences are MNHNS and SASEGT. The CDR3 extends over 15 amino acids. Trimming removed 4 bases from V and 11 bases from J, with 21 bases in between. The CDR3, as DNA: TGTGCCAGCAGTGTGGTCAGGCGGGGGACCTTAGCCCAGCATTTT. It codes for CASSVVRRGTLAQHF.